The 9 T cell receptor beta chains below come from one sample, sequenced in a study of blood T cell repertoires in COVID-19 (TCRdb year 2020). Library preparation was by the immunoSEQ multiplex PCR assay. TCRdb's version of the immuneACCESS table is confined to in-frame rearrangements and falls short of the full clone set. An unresolved V gene accounts for under half of the shortfall where checked; the remainder is of unknown origin. The sample table shows some 110,000 clones, and roughly 84% are seen once. The ten top clones hold over 1.2% of the sample. Sequencing was carried out using peripheral blood. Every receptor here comes from a man in his forties with acute or convalescent COVID-19.

The CDR3 region has the DNA TGTGCCAGCAGCTCCAGGACAGGGAGCTCCTACGAGCAGTACTTC. Amino acid sequence: CASSSRTGSSYEQYF. The chain joins TRBV7-9 to TRBJ2-7, with 8 bases aligning to TRBD1. With V trimmed by 4 bases and J by 0 bases, 5 bases remained unmatched. Germline CDR1 reads SEHNR; CDR2 reads FQNEAQ (reference sequence). There are 15 residues in the CDR3.

The chain links TRBV11-2 to TRBJ2-3; D unresolved. Trimming left V 0 bases short and J 7 bases short, with 8 bases between. CDR3 length: 13 residues. The germline V gene encodes CDR1 SGHAT and CDR2 FQNNGV. The CDR3 loop reads CASSLDVVYTQYF. The CDR3 DNA sequence: TGTGCCAGCAGCTTAGATGTCGTTTATACGCAGTATTTT.

The chain recombines TRBV7-2 with TRBJ2-7; 7 nucleotides agree with TRBD1. This CDR3 contains 16 residues. In germline, CDR1 is SGHTA, CDR2 FQGNSA. V trimming: 4 bases; J trimming: 2 bases; junction bases outside the gene matches: 11. In DNA form, the CDR3 reads TGTGCCAGCAGCTATCCGGACAGGATGAGAACCTACGAGCAGTACTTC. Protein sequence: CASSYPDRMRTYEQYF. Full variable domain (missing parts from reference TRBV7-2 and TRBJ2-7): GAGVSQSPSNKVTEKGKDVELRCDPISGHTALYWYRQSLGQGLEFLIYFQGNSAPDKSGLPSDRFSAERTGGSVSTLTIQRTQQEDSAVYLCASSYPDRMRTYEQYFGPGTRLTVT.

V usage is TRBV7-8 and J usage is TRBJ2-1, with D perhaps matching TRBD2 (7 bases). In germline, CDR1 is SGHVS, CDR2 FQNEAQ. V lost 5 bases, J lost 7 bases, and 21 bases lay in between. CDR3 length: 16 amino acids. The CDR3 nucleotides read TGTGCCAGCAGCCCGACAGGCGAGCGGGGTCAGAATGAGCAGTTCTTC. Amino acids: CASSPTGERGQNEQFF.

The J gene is TRBJ2-7, the V gene TRBV7-8; D is undetermined. With 0 bases removed from V and 5 bases from J, the gap between germline ends came to 5 bases. The CDR3 loop spans 12 amino acids. CDR1 SGHVS and CDR2 FQNEAQ come from the germline V gene. The CDR3 protein is CASSLARNEQYF. CDR3 in DNA: TGTGCCAGCAGCTTAGCTAGAAACGAGCAGTACTTC.

The CDR3: CASSRQTRLAAYNEQFF. In nucleotides, the CDR3 is TGTGCCAGCAGCCGCCAGACGCGACTAGCTGCCTACAATGAGCAGTTCTTC. The rearrangement links TRBV3-1 (or the pseudogene TRBV3-2) to TRBJ2-1, with 7 bases fitting TRBD2. Germline-derived CDR1 and CDR2 are LGHDT and YNNKEL (reference sequence). This CDR3 has 17 amino acids. The trim removed 4 bases at V and 2 bases at J, leaving 11 bases unmatched.

The count of this clone is one. The genes are TRBV10-3 and TRBJ2-7, with D maybe TRBD2 (5 bases). The CDR3 has 14 amino acids. CDR1 and CDR2 from the germline V gene are ENHRY and SYGVKD. Deletions cut 0 bases from V and 7 bases from J, with 13 bases between. CDR3 protein: CAISESFSSSEQYF. The CDR3 coding sequence is TGTGCCATCAGTGAGTCATTTTCTAGCTCGGAGCAGTACTTC.

The chain employs TRBV24-1 and TRBJ2-3; a possible D gene is TRBD1 (5 bases). The CDR3 totals 15 residues. From germline, CDR1 is KGHDR and CDR2 SFDVKD. With 4 bases removed from V and 2 bases from J, the gap between germline ends came to 12 bases. Written as DNA, the CDR3 is TGTGCCACCAGTGACCCTAGACAGACCACAGATACGCAGTATTTT. It is translated as CATSDPRQTTDTQYF.

The V gene is TRBV5-1, the J gene TRBJ2-3; the D is unclear. Germline CDR1 SGHRS, CDR2 YFSETQ. The CDR3 covers 15 residues. V lost 3 bases and J 1 base, leaving 12 bases between the germline ends. CDR3 loop: CASSYSSRGTDTQYF. The DNA of the CDR3 is TGCGCCAGCAGCTACTCTAGTCGGGGCACAGATACGCAGTATTTT.